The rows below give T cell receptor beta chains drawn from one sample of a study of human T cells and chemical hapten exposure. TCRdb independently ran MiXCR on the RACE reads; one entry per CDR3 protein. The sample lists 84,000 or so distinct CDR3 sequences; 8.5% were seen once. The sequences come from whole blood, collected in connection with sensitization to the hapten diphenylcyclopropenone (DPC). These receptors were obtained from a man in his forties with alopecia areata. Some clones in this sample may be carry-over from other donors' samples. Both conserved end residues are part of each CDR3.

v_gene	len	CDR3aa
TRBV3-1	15	CASRSPGLGYNEQFF
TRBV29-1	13	CSVEDTRINEQFF
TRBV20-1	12	CSAGSSGNTIYF
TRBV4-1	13	CASSQNPENGYTF
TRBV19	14	CASSIGTSYNEQFF
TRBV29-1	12	CSVQGFGNEQFF
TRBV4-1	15	CASSQHGPVGDEQFF
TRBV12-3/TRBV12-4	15	CASSLGGKAKNIQYF
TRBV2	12	CASSGPHNEQFF
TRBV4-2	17	CASSQESKSDSTDTQYF
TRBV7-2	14	CASSLAAEAGGQYF
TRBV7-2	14	CASSLEGGGDTQYF
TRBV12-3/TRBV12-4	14	CASSPRVLEETQYF
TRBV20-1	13	CSARQTGNNEQFF
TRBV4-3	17	CASSQEAARTNTGELFF
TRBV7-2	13	CASLGAGTYEQYF
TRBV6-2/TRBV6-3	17	CASSYSIEGQSNQPQHF
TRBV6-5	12	CASPPRGYPLHF
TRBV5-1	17	CASSKSPGQGIIDTQYF
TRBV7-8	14	CASSLIQGGTEAFF
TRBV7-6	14	CASSLVSGGETQYF
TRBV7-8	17	CASSLDDRVASFNEQFF
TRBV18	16	CASSRAAGANPDTQYF
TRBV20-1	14	CSALTGTGENGYTF
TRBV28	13	CASNEQGRNTIYF
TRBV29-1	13	CSVDRGSTDTQYF
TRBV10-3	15	CAISGAAGGPYEQYF
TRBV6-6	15	CASSYGISGANVLTF
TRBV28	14	CASSIKGPGAEAFF
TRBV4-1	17	CASSQLRRPSGANVLTF
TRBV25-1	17	CASSPRSGLNSNQPQHF
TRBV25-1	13	CASRPGLYNEQFF
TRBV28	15	CASSLSRGGTDTQYF